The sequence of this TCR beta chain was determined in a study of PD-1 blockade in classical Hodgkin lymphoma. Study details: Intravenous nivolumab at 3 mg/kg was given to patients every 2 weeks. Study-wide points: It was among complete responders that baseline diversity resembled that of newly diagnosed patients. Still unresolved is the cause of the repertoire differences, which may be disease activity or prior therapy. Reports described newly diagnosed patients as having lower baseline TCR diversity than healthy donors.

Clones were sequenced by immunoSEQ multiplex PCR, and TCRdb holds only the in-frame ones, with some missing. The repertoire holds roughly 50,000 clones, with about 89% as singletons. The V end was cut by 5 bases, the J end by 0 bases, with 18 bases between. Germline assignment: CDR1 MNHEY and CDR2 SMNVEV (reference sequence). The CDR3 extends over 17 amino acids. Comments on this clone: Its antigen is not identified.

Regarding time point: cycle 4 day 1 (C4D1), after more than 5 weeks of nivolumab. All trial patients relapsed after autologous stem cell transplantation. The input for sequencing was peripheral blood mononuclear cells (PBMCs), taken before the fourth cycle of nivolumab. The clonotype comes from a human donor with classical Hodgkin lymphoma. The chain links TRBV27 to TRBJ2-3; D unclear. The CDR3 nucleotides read TGTGCCAGCAGTCCTCGGGCTAGGGCTGGGAGCACAGATACGCAGTATTTT. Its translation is CASSPRARAGSTDTQYF.